What follows is one TCR beta chain and its context. Source study methods: Estimated nucleated cell counts came from reference gene primer amplification. Profiling relied on immunoSEQ multiplex PCR, and the TCRdb table lists in-frame clones only, not all of them. The V and J calls and clone size are taken from that table; D and trimming were inferred from the DNA. The sample includes roughly 30,000 clones, approximately 85% of them seen just once. Patients in Seattle were enrolled during active infection, then followed longitudinally. The data derive from a study of blood T cell repertoires in COVID-19. The TCR originated in a man aged 60-69 years with COVID-19, enrolled during active disease. The sample taken for sequencing was peripheral blood.

The DNA for the CDR3 is TGTGCCAGCAGCTTAGGGGGCGGGAGGGCCTACAATGAGCAGTTCTTC. Protein: CASSLGGGRAYNEQFF. V is TRBV11-3 and J is TRBJ2-1; TRBD2 aligns across 9 bases. V trimming: 1 base; J trimming: 2 bases; junction bases outside the gene matches: 3. Germline V gene sequence: CDR1 SGHNT, CDR2 YENEEA. This CDR3 has 16 amino acids.